A single sample is the source of the 21 T cell receptor beta chains below, sequenced in a study of PD-1 blockade in classical Hodgkin lymphoma. Clones were sequenced by immunoSEQ multiplex PCR, and TCRdb holds only the in-frame ones, with some missing. The sample contains 16,000 or so clones, around 82% of which appear only once. Time point of the sample: cycle 4 day 1 (C4D1), after five to seven weeks of nivolumab. Each patient relapsed following autologous stem cell transplantation, and prior brentuximab vedotin exposure differed. The material was peripheral blood mononuclear cells (PBMCs), obtained before the fourth cycle of nivolumab. The receptor set was obtained from a human donor with classical Hodgkin lymphoma.

The chain links TRBV5-1 to TRBJ1-1; no definite D call. Looked up from germline, CDR1 is SGHRS and CDR2 is YFSETQ. This CDR3 region has 13 residues. The V gene lost 4 bases and the J gene lost 4 bases, with 11 bases spanning the gap. This chain's CDR3 is CASSPVGGTEAFF. The CDR3, as DNA: TGCGCCAGCAGCCCGGTCGGAGGCACTGAAGCTTTCTTT.

This chain uses TRBV5-5 with TRBJ1-2; maybe TRBD1 (5 bases). Trimming cost V 0 bases and J 8 bases, with 14 bases left between them. The germline gives CDR1 SGHKS, CDR2 YYEKEE (reference sequence). The CDR3 length is 14 residues. The CDR3 here is CASSLEGREGGYTF. The CDR3, as DNA: TGTGCCAGCAGCTTGGAGGGCAGGGAGGGCGGCTACACCTTC.

This sequence joins TRBV7-8 and TRBJ1-2; the D is unclear. The CDR3 is 17 amino acids. V lost 5 bases and J lost 4, with 23 bases in between. From germline, CDR1 is SGHVS and CDR2 FQNEAQ. DNA of the CDR3: TGTGCCAGCAGCCTACGGGGTCAGCCGGGTGTGAGCTATGGCTACACCTTC. It translates to CASSLRGQPGVSYGYTF.

Only one count was recorded for this clone. The rearrangement joins TRBV7-8 to TRBJ1-2; D call uncertain. The CDR3 sequence is 14 residues long. V lost 0 bases to trimming and J lost 7 bases, with 12 bases between them. Per the germline V gene, CDR1 is SGHVS and CDR2 is FQNEAQ. The CDR3 is CASSLALHGGGYTF. The CDR3 DNA sequence: TGTGCCAGCAGCTTAGCGCTTCATGGCGGTGGCTACACCTTC.

The chain has TRBV5-1 and TRBJ2-3; 8 bases map to TRBD1. Unmatched junction bases numbered 3, after V lost 3 bases and J lost 0 bases. The CDR3 loop spans 15 amino acids. CDR1 and CDR2 (germline): SGHRS, YFSETQ. The CDR3 sequence: CASSWQGASTDTQYF. CDR3 nucleotides: TGCGCCAGCAGCTGGCAGGGGGCGAGCACAGATACGCAGTATTTT.

This clone was picked up one time. The V and J genes are TRBV9 and TRBJ2-1, with 11 bases that match TRBD1. The CDR3 loop spans 15 amino acids. Germline V CDR1 and CDR2: SGDLS, YYNGEE. The ends lost 3 bases at V and 2 bases at J; junction bases unmatched: 1. This CDR3 reads CASSGGQGAYNEQFF. Here the CDR3 DNA reads TGTGCCAGCAGCGGGGGACAGGGGGCCTACAATGAGCAGTTCTTC.

The J gene is TRBJ2-3, the V gene TRBV5-4; 13 bases map to TRBD2. J was trimmed by 0 bases and V by 0 bases; bases with no gene match: 1. There are 17 residues in the CDR3. In germline, CDR1 is SGHNT, CDR2 YYREEE (reference sequence). CDR3 coding DNA: TGTGCCAGCAGCTTGGGGGGACTAGCGGGGAGCACAGATACGCAGTATTTT. Its protein product is CASSLGGLAGSTDTQYF. The variable domain in full, with the rest retrieved from reference TRBV5-4 and TRBJ2-3, is ETGVTQSPTHLIKTRGQQVTLRCSSQSGHNTVSWYQQALGQGPQFIFQYYREEENGRGNFPPRFSGLQFPNYSSELNVNALELDDSALYLCASSLGGLAGSTDTQYFGPGTRLTVL.

V gene TRBV5-5 combines with J gene TRBJ1-2; D may be TRBD1 (6 bases). CDR1 SGHKS and CDR2 YYEKEE come from the germline V gene (reference sequence). V dropped 4 bases and J dropped 2 bases, with 15 bases sitting between them. The CDR3 covers 15 residues. The CDR3 coding sequence is TGTGCCAGCAGCCGATGGGGGGCCGACAACTATGGCTACACCTTC. Translated: CASSRWGADNYGYTF. The complete variable domain, with remaining parts taken from reference TRBV5-5 and TRBJ1-2, reads DAGVTQSPTHLIKTRGQQVTLRCSPISGHKSVSWYQQVLGQGPQFIFQYYEKEERGRGNFPDRFSARQFPNYSSELNVNALLLGDSALYLCASSRWGADNYGYTFGSGTRLTVV.

The chain carries TRBV7-9 and TRBJ1-2; D is undetermined. V was shortened by 5 bases and J by 8 bases, with 21 bases between the two germline ends. The CDR3 is made up of 15 amino acids. Germline V gives CDR1 SEHNR, CDR2 FQNEAQ (reference sequence). CDR3 DNA sequence: TGTGCCAGCAGCCACGAGGCCCCAAGGGCATTCGGCTACACCTTC. Translating gives CASSHEAPRAFGYTF.

The V gene is TRBV7-8, the J gene TRBJ2-5, with TRBD1 matching over 11 bases. Germline loops: CDR1 SGHVS, CDR2 FQNEAQ. The CDR3 runs to 15 residues. After removal of 4 bases from V and 3 bases from J, the junction contained 4 bases not matched to a gene. In DNA, the CDR3 is TGTGCCAGCAGCTGGACAGGGGGCGTCGAAGAGACCCAGTACTTC. This translates into CASSWTGGVEETQYF.

This clone was counted a few times. This chain links TRBV7-9 with TRBJ1-6, with D hard to call. The CDR3 runs to 14 residues. V lost 0 bases to trimming and J lost 6 bases, with 6 bases between them. The germline gives CDR1 SEHNR, CDR2 FQNEAQ (reference sequence). CDR3 protein: CASSLATTNSPLHF. Written as DNA, the CDR3 is TGTGCCAGCAGCTTAGCGACGACTAATTCACCCCTCCACTTT.

This chain links TRBV4-3 with TRBJ2-5; 7 bases line up with TRBD2. CDR1 is LGHNA, CDR2 YSLEER, per germline. Germline trimming cut 2 bases from V and 7 bases from J; bases unmatched to any gene: 13. This CDR3 has 16 amino acids. CDR3 coding DNA: TGCGCCAGCAGCCAAAACGCCGGGACTACAGGAGGGACCCAGTACTTC. As protein: CASSQNAGTTGGTQYF.

This sequence joins TRBV7-2 and TRBJ1-3, with 7 bases that match TRBD1. The CDR3 runs 14 residues. V was clipped by 6 bases and J by 2 bases; unmatched bases: 4. From germline, CDR1 is SGHTA and CDR2 FQGNSA. CDR3 DNA sequence: TGTGCCAGCAGGGTAGACAGGGCTGGAAACACCATATATTTT. This translates into CASRVDRAGNTIYF.

V gene TRBV7-8 combines with J gene TRBJ1-5; D is possibly TRBD1 (6 bases). Trimming took off 3 bases at V and 4 bases at J, with 13 bases between the two ends. This CDR3 is built from 15 residues. The germline gives CDR1 SGHVS, CDR2 FQNEAQ. CDR3 sequence (DNA): TGTGCCAGCAGCTTTACGACCGGGACAAATCAGCCCCAGCATTTT. As protein: CASSFTTGTNQPQHF.

The chain links TRBV6-6 to TRBJ1-6, with 10 bases matching TRBD1. The CDR3 totals 14 residues. The ends lost 6 bases at V and 9 bases at J; junction bases unmatched: 5. Germline values: CDR1 MNHNY, CDR2 SVGAGI (reference sequence). The CDR3 DNA follows: TGTGCCAGCAGCCCTGGACAGGGGGGTTCACCCCTCCACTTT. Translated: CASSPGQGGSPLHF.

The genes are TRBV5-5 and TRBJ1-2; D perhaps matches TRBD1 (5 bases). V lost 4 bases and J lost 3, with 7 bases in between. Germline V gene lookup returns CDR1 SGHKS and CDR2 YYEKEE (reference sequence). The CDR3 loop spans 12 amino acids. As DNA, the CDR3 is TGTGCCAGCAGCGGGGGAGACTATGGCTACACCTTC. Protein product: CASSGGDYGYTF.

The gene calls are TRBV19 and TRBJ2-1, with 9 bases fitting TRBD2. This CDR3 has 14 residues. The germline gives CDR1 LNHDA, CDR2 SQIVND (reference sequence). Trimming cost V 10 bases and J 5 bases; bases outside gene matches: 9. The DNA of the CDR3 is TGTGCCATCCGGGGAGCGGGGGGCCACAATGAGCAGTTCTTC. Residues: CAIRGAGGHNEQFF.

The chain recombines TRBV7-9 with TRBJ2-2; 7 bases agree with TRBD1. Germline CDR1 and CDR2: SEHNR and FQNEAQ (reference sequence). The CDR3 totals 14 residues. After removal of 5 bases from V and 3 bases from J, the junction contained 3 bases not matched to a gene. The CDR3 spells CASSRQGDTGELFF. The CDR3 DNA sequence: TGTGCCAGCAGCAGGCAGGGGGACACCGGGGAGCTGTTTTTT.

The V gene is TRBV7-8, the J gene TRBJ2-7; TRBD2 might be the D (9 bases). CDR3 length: 13 residues. Trimming left V 4 bases short and J 8 bases short, with 15 bases between. From germline, CDR1 is SGHVS and CDR2 FQNEAQ. CDR3 residues: CASSSSGTGKQYF. CDR3 DNA sequence: TGTGCCAGCAGCTCTAGCGGGACAGGCAAGCAGTACTTC.

V and J are TRBV7-9 and TRBJ1-2, with TRBD1 as a possible D gene (5 bases). This CDR3 has 14 amino acids. From germline, CDR1 is SEHNR and CDR2 FQNEAQ (reference sequence). V lost 1 base and J lost 7, with 13 bases in between. The CDR3 nucleotides read TGTGCCAGCAGCTTAGATCAGGGTTCTCGTGGCTACACCTTC. It encodes CASSLDQGSRGYTF.

The chain combines TRBV6-6 with TRBJ1-4; a weak D match, TRBD1 (6 bases). From germline, CDR1 is MNHNY and CDR2 SVGAGI (reference sequence). The CDR3 consists of 13 residues. With 11 bases removed from V and 3 bases from J, the gap between germline ends came to 13 bases. For the CDR3, the DNA is TGTGCCGGAACAGGGAGCTCTAATGAAAAACTGTTTTTT. Protein product: CAGTGSSNEKLFF.